This TCR beta chain emerged from a study of OX40 agonist ivuxolimab in advanced cancers. Study context: Hepatocellular carcinoma, melanoma, renal cell or head and neck cancer occurred in dose-escalation patients. General observations from the study: At 0.1 to 3.0 mg/kg, clonal expansion of CD4+ and CD8+ blood T cells had occurred by week 6. Expanded clones were, on average, more numerous among CD8+ T cells than CD4+.

CDR1 and CDR2 from the germline V gene are LNHDA and SQIVND (reference sequence). The CDR3 sequence is 14 residues long. V dropped 9 bases and J dropped 8; count of bases not matched to a gene: 11. On this clone itself: Its antigen is as yet unknown.

TCRdb's table, derived via immunoSEQ multiplex PCR, lists solely in-frame clones and lacks some. The table lists nearly 80,000 clones, about four fifths of them singletons. Sequencing used CD4+ or CD8+ T cells sorted from blood, obtained in a trial of the OX40 agonist ivuxolimab. This TCR was sampled from an adult with an advanced solid tumor such as melanoma, head and neck, liver or kidney cancer. The V gene is TRBV19, the J gene TRBJ2-1; 9 bases map to TRBD2. The CDR3 region has the DNA TGTGCCAGCCTAGATAGCGGGAGTAGGGATGAGCAGTTCTTC. Translation: CASLDSGSRDEQFF.